This T cell receptor (beta chain) appears in the sequencing data of a study of beta chain features in type 1 diabetes. Study findings and constraints: Type 1 diabetes patients showed fewer insertions and more deletions at VDJ junctions. Sequencing used cDNA, and cells with high TCR expression could therefore be over-represented. Shorter TCRB CDR3s, moderately but significantly so, were found in Type 1 diabetes patients in all four CD4+ subsets.

The sequenced template was cDNA made from the entire isolated RNA. Libraries were prepared by immunoSEQ multiplex PCR; TCRdb keeps only in-frame clonotypes and omits some of them. There are some 270,000 clones in the sample; roughly 14% occur only once, and 0.026% lies in the top ten. This clone turned up a few times. No antigen is known for it. The germline V gene encodes CDR1 SGHRS and CDR2 YFSETQ. The CDR3 is 15 residues long. V lost 4 bases to trimming and J lost 4 bases; unmatched junction nucleotides: 4. The sequence was obtained from a middle-aged woman in good health. The sequencing sample was made of naive CD4+ T cells from blood. The chain joins TRBV5-1 to TRBJ2-1; 11 nucleotides line up with TRBD1. The CDR3 region is CASSPRDRGYNEQFF. CDR3 in DNA: TGCGCCAGCAGCCCCCGGGACAGGGGGTACAATGAGCAGTTCTTC.